Shown below are 11 T cell receptor beta chains from a single sample sequenced in a study of spatial heterogeneity in lung cancer. TCRdb redid the calling of the 5' RACE reads with MiXCR, one entry per CDR3 protein. The sample lists roughly 120,000 distinct CDR3 sequences, about a tenth occurring once. The time point was: blood at routine non-recurrence follow-up after resection. The sequences come from PBMCs, collected at follow-up. The receptor source for this set is a female donor with early-stage non-small cell lung cancer.

This clonotype was detected ten times or more. The chain recombines TRBV7-9 with TRBJ1-4; D possibly corresponds to TRBD1 (6 bases). Germline V gene sequence: CDR1 SEHNR, CDR2 FQNEAQ (reference sequence). Trimming stripped 3 bases from V and 5 bases from J, with 10 bases between. This CDR3 is built from 14 residues. CDR3 in DNA: TGTGCCAGCAGCTTGGGACAAGGCAATGAAAAACTGTTTTTT. Protein: CASSLGQGNEKLFF.

This chain links TRBV6-5 with TRBJ2-7; 7 positions agree with TRBD2. The V gene's germline CDR1 is MNHEY and CDR2 SVGAGI. Trimming removed 6 bases from V and 3 bases from J; junction bases left unmatched: 8. The CDR3 is 14 amino acids. CDR3 protein: CASSPRDYLYEQYV. DNA for the CDR3: TGTGCCAGCAGCCCCCGGGACTACCTCTACGAGCAGTACGTC.

At least ten counts were recorded for this clonotype. The V call is TRBV29-1, the J call TRBJ1-1; D is unresolved. The CDR3 has 14 residues. Trimming left V 4 bases short and J 0 bases short, with 12 bases between. CDR1 and CDR2 from the germline V gene are SQVTM and ANQGSEA. The CDR3 coding sequence is TGCAGCGTTGTTGGCCCCCTTATGAACACTGAAGCTTTCTTT. Translating gives CSVVGPLMNTEAFF.

The chain has TRBV11-2 and TRBJ2-1; D is unclear. Germline V gene lookup returns CDR1 SGHAT and CDR2 FQNNGV. This CDR3 region has 15 residues. Trimming removed 7 bases at V and 7 bases at J, with 20 bases between. The CDR3 reads CASTRTDLVGNEQFF. The CDR3 DNA reads TGTGCCAGCACCCGGACGGATTTAGTAGGAAATGAGCAGTTCTTC. Filled out from reference TRBV11-2 and TRBJ2-1, the complete variable domain reads EAGVAQSPRYKIIEKRQSVAFWCNPISGHATLYWYQQILGQGPKLLIQFQNNGVVDDSQLPKDRFSAERLKGVDSTLKIQPAKLEDSAVYLCASTRTDLVGNEQFFGPGTRLTVL.

This clonotype has only a few counts. The V and J genes are TRBV6-2 or TRBV6-3 and TRBJ2-7; 9 positions match TRBD2. V trimming: 7 bases; J trimming: 3 bases; junction bases outside the gene matches: 10. The germline V gene encodes CDR1 MNHEY and CDR2 SVGEGT. The CDR3 spans 15 residues. CDR3 DNA sequence: TGTGCCAGCACCTTAAGAGCGGGAGGACTCTACGAGCAGTACGTC. Its translation is CASTLRAGGLYEQYV.

This chain links TRBV6-1 with TRBJ2-7, with TRBD2 matching over 9 bases. The CDR3 is made up of 15 amino acids. V shed 0 bases, J shed 5 bases, and the junction held 5 bases outside the gene matches. Germline CDR1 MNHNS, CDR2 SASEGT. For the CDR3, the DNA is TGTGCCAGCAGTGAAGCGCTCGGCGGGAGGGACGAGCAGTACTTC. Protein sequence: CASSEALGGRDEQYF.

This rearrangement joins TRBV18 to TRBJ2-1, with TRBD1 as a possible D gene (6 bases). Trimming removed 5 bases at V and 1 base at J, with 18 bases between. The length of the CDR3 is 17 residues. Germline CDR1 and CDR2: KGHSH and LQKENI. This CDR3 reads CASSTTGPPLSYNEQFF. The DNA for the CDR3 is TGTGCCAGCTCAACGACAGGTCCCCCCCTTTCCTACAATGAGCAGTTCTTC.

This clonotype was counted between two and nine times. This sequence joins TRBV9 and TRBJ2-3; 8 bases map to TRBD1. CDR1 SGDLS and CDR2 YYNGEE come from the germline V gene. The CDR3 has 15 residues. With V trimmed by 4 bases and J by 5 bases, 9 bases remained unmatched. The CDR3 spells CASSPRTGNVDTQYF. The CDR3 DNA follows: TGTGCCAGCAGCCCGCGGACAGGGAATGTAGATACGCAGTATTTT.

This sequence joins TRBV7-9 and TRBJ2-7; unclear D gene. V gave up 0 bases and J gave up 6 bases, with 24 bases separating them. Germline V gene sequence: CDR1 SEHNR, CDR2 FQNEAQ (reference sequence). The length of the CDR3 is 18 residues. The CDR3 DNA reads as TGTGCCAGCAGCTTAGCGGCGGTTGCGGAAGAGTACGTCGGCGAGCAGTACTTC. This codes for CASSLAAVAEEYVGEQYF.

In this sample, this clonotype turned up a few times. The chain couples TRBV27 to TRBJ2-3, with no clear D. The germline V gene has CDR1 MNHEY and CDR2 SMNVEV (reference sequence). The CDR3 covers 16 residues. Trimming shortened V by 2 bases and J by 0 bases, and 12 bases separated the two germline ends. The DNA for the CDR3 is TGTGCCAGCAGTTTAGGATACTATGAAAGCACAGATACGCAGTATTTT. This encodes CASSLGYYESTDTQYF.

The V gene is TRBV12-3 or TRBV12-4, the J gene TRBJ2-3; the D is unclear. This CDR3 is 12 amino acids long. V gave up 3 bases and J gave up 4 bases, with 5 bases separating them. The CDR3 coding sequence is TGTGCCAGCAGTTTTCTGCCAGATACGCAGTATTTT. Translation: CASSFLPDTQYF.